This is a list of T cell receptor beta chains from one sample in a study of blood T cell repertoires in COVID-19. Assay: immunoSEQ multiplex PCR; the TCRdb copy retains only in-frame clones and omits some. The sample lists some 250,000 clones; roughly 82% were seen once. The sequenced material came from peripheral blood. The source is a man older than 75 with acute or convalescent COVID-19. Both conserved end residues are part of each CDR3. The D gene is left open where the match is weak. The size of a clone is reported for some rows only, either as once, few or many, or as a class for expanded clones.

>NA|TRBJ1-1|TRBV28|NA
CASNLDSWLNTEAFF
TGTGCCAGCAACTTGGACAGCTGGTTGAACACTGAAGCTTTCTTT
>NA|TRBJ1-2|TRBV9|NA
CASSVGWTTSNYGYTF
TGTGCCAGCAGCGTAGGCTGGACTACTAGTAACTATGGCTACACCTTC
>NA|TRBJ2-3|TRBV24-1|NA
CATSDRTSTDTQYF
TGTGCCACCTCAGACAGAACGAGCACAGATACGCAGTATTTT
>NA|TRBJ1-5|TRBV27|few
CASSLRGQPQHF
TGTGCCAGCAGTTTAAGGGGTCAGCCCCAGCATTTT
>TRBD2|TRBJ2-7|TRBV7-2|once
CASSSSLAGALYEQYF
TGTGCCAGCAGTTCATCCCTAGCGGGGGCCCTCTACGAGCAGTACTTC
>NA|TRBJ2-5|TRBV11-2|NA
CASSQATQYF
TGTGCCAGCAGCCAAGCAACCCAGTACTTC
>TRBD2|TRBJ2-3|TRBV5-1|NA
CASSLAGAGGTDTQYF
TGCGCCAGCAGCTTGGCCGGGGCGGGGGGCACAGATACGCAGTATTTT
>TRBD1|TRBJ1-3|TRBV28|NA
CASSQQGLSGNTIYF
TGTGCCAGCAGTCAACAGGGGCTCTCTGGAAACACCATATATTTT
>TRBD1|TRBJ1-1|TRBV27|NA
CASSSRTGERAEAFF
TGTGCCAGCAGCTCCCGGACAGGGGAACGGGCTGAAGCTTTCTTT
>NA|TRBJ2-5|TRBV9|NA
CASSASSLETQYF
TGTGCCAGCAGCGCGTCCAGTCTGGAGACCCAGTACTTC
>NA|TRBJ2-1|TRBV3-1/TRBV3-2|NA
CASSGGPTFDEQFF
TGTGCCAGCAGCGGAGGGCCGACGTTCGATGAGCAGTTCTTC
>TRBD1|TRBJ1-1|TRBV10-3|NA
CAIESGGHPVSEAFF
TGTGCCATCGAGTCAGGGGGCCATCCGGTCTCTGAAGCTTTCTTT
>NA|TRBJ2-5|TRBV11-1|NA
CASSHAGQEETQYF
TGTGCCAGCAGCCACGCGGGGCAGGAAGAGACCCAGTACTTC
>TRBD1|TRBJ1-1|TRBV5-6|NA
CASSPGTGRTEAFF
TGTGCCAGCAGCCCAGGGACAGGGCGCACTGAAGCTTTCTTT
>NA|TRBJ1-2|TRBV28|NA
CASSGPVGGLNYGYTF
TGTGCCAGCAGCGGCCCAGTGGGGGGGCTGAACTATGGCTACACCTTC
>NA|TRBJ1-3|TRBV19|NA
CASKTLGSSGNTIYF
TGTGCCAGTAAAACTTTGGGGAGCTCTGGAAACACCATATATTTT
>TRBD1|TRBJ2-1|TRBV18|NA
CASIPPVGQRKNTIYNEQFF
TGTGCCAGCATACCCCCTGTGGGACAGCGTAAAAATACAATCTACAATGAGCAGTTCTTC
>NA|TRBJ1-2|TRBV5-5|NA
CASSFPGVRGYTF
TGTGCCAGCAGCTTCCCAGGGGTTCGCGGCTACACCTTC
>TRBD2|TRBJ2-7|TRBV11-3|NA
CASSLGGASSGEQYF
TGTGCCAGCAGCTTGGGAGGGGCCTCCTCGGGGGAGCAGTACTTC
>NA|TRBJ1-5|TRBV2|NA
CASTQGVHFNQPQHF
TGTGCCAGTACCCAAGGGGTTCATTTCAATCAGCCCCAGCATTTT
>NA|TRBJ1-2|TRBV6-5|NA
CASSQQGGYGYTF
TGTGCCAGCAGTCAGCAGGGCGGCTATGGCTACACCTTC
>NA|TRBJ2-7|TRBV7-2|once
CASSFASRGSEQYF
TGTGCCAGCAGCTTCGCCAGTAGGGGGAGCGAGCAGTACTTC
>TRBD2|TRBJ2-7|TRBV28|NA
CASSLPSGSYEQYF
TGTGCCAGCAGTTTACCTAGCGGGAGCTACGAGCAGTACTTC
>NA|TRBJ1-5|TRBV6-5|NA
CASSDGGMGSQHF
TGTGCCAGCAGCGACGGGGGAATGGGGTCCCAGCATTTT
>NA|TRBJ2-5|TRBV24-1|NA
CATHSGAPQETQYF
TGTGCCACCCATTCAGGGGCCCCCCAAGAGACCCAGTACTTC
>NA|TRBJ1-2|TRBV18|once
CASSPISDEAGYTF
TGTGCCAGCTCACCAATTTCCGATGAGGCAGGCTACACCTTC
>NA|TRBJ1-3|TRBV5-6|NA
CASSLGNEDSGNTIYF
TGTGCCAGCAGCTTGGGAAATGAGGATTCTGGAAACACCATATATTTT
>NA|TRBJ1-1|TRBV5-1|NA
CASRKQSSDTEAFF
TGCGCCAGCAGGAAACAATCCTCCGACACTGAAGCTTTCTTT
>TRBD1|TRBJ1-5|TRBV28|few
CASSRGQGINQPQHF
TGTGCCAGCAGTCGCGGACAGGGGATCAATCAGCCCCAGCATTTT
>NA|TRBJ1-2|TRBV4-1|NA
CASSHPQGASYGYTF
TGCGCCAGCAGCCACCCGCAGGGCGCAAGCTATGGCTACACCTTC
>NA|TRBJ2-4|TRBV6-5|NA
CASSLWGENIQYF
TGTGCCAGCAGTTTATGGGGGGAAAACATTCAGTACTTC
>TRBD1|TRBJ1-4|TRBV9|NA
CASSRDRGRTNEKLFF
TGTGCCAGCAGCAGGGACAGGGGTCGGACTAATGAAAAACTGTTTTTT
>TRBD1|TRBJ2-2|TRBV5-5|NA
CASSSTGGRYTGELFF
TGTGCCAGCAGTTCCACAGGGGGCAGGTACACCGGGGAGCTGTTTTTT
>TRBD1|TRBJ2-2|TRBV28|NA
CASSLAGGIGELFF
TGTGCCAGCAGTTTGGCAGGGGGCATAGGGGAGCTGTTTTTT
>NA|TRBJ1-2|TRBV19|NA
CASTLRGINYGYTF
TGTGCCAGTACTCTTCGAGGGATCAACTATGGCTACACCTTC
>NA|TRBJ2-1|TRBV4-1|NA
CASSQNGVESHEQFF
TGCGCCAGCAGCCAAAACGGGGTTGAGTCCCATGAGCAGTTCTTC